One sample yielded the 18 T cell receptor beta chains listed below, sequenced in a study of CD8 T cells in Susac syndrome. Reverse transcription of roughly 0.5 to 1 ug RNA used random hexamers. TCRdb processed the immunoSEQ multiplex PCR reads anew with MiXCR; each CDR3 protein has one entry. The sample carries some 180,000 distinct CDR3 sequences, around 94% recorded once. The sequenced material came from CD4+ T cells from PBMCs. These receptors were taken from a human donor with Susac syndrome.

The DNA for the CDR3 is TGCAGTGCAACCGGGACAGGGGGCGATGAGCAGTACTTC. Translation: CSATGTGGDEQYF. V is TRBV20-1 and J is TRBJ2-7; 12 bases match TRBD1. From germline, CDR1 is DFQATT and CDR2 SNEGSKA (reference sequence). V shed 6 bases, J shed 7 bases, and the junction held 7 bases outside the gene matches. This CDR3 spans 13 amino acids.

The CDR3 here is CASRAGQGVNEQYF. As DNA, the CDR3 is TGTGCCAGCAGAGCGGGACAGGGGGTTAACGAGCAGTACTTC. The chain combines TRBV6-5 with TRBJ2-7, with TRBD1 matching over 11 bases. The CDR3 has 14 residues. Germline-derived CDR1 and CDR2 are MNHEY and SVGAGI. Trimming cost V 6 bases and J 5 bases; bases outside gene matches: 6.

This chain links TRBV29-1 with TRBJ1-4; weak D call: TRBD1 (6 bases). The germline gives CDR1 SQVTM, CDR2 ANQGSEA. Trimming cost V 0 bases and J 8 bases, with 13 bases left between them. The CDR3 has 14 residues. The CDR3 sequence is CSVEERRGGEKLFF. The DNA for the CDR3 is TGCAGCGTTGAAGAACGCAGGGGTGGAGAAAAACTGTTTTTT.

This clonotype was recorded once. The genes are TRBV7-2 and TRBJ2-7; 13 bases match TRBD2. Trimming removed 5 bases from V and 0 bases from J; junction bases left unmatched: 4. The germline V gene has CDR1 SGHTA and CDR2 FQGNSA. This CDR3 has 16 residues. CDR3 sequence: CASSPGLAGVSYEQYF. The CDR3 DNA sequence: TGTGCCAGCAGCCCCGGACTAGCGGGGGTCTCCTACGAGCAGTACTTC.

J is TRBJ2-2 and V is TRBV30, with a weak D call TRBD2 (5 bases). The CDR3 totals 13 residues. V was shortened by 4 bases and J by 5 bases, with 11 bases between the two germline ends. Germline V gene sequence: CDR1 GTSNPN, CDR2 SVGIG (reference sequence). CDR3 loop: CAWNVGETGELFF. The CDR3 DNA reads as TGTGCCTGGAACGTCGGGGAAACCGGGGAGCTGTTTTTT.

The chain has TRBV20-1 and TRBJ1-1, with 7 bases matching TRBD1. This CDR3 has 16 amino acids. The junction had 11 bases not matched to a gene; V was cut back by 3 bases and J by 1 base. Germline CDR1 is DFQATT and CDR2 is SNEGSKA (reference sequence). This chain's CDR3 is CSARRTGFAQNTEAFF. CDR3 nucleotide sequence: TGCAGTGCTAGGCGGACAGGATTTGCCCAGAACACTGAAGCTTTCTTT.

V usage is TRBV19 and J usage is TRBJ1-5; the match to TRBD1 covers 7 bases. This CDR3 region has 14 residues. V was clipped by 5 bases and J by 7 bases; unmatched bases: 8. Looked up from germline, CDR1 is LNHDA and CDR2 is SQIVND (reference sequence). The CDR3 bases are TGTGCCAGTAGTCCGCAGGGGGTTGGGCAGCCCCAGCATTTT. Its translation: CASSPQGVGQPQHF.

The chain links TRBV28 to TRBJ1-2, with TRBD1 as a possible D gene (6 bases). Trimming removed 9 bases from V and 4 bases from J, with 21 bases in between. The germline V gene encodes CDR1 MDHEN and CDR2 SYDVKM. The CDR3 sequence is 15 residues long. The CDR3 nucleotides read TGTGCCAGTAGCCCCCAGGGGAGACGGGCCTATGGCTACACCTTC. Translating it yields CASSPQGRRAYGYTF.

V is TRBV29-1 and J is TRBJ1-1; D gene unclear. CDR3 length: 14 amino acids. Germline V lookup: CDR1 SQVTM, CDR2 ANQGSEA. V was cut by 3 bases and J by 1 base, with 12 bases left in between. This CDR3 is CSVEKRLGNTEAFF. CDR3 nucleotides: TGCAGCGTTGAGAAGCGGCTCGGGAACACTGAAGCTTTCTTT.

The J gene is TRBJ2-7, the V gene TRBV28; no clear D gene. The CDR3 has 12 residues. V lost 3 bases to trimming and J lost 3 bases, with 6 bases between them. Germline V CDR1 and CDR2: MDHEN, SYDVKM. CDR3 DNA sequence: TGTGCCAGCAGTTTTCAGGTCTACGAGCAGTACTTC. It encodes CASSFQVYEQYF.

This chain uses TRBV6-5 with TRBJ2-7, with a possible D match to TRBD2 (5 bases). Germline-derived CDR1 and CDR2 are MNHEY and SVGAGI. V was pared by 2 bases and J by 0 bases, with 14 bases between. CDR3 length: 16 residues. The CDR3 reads CASSYIAGQPSYEQYF. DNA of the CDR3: TGTGCCAGCAGTTACATCGCGGGCCAACCCTCCTACGAGCAGTACTTC.

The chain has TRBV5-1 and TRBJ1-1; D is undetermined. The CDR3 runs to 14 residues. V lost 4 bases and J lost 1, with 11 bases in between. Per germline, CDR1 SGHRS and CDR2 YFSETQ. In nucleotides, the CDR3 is TGCGCCAGCAGCCACGAGTTACAGAACACTGAAGCTTTCTTT. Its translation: CASSHELQNTEAFF.

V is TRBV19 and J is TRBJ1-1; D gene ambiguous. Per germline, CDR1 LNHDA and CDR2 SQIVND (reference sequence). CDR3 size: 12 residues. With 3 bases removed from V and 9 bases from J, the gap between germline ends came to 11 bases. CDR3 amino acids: CASSMVGSQAFF. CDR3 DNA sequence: TGTGCCAGTAGTATGGTGGGGAGCCAAGCTTTCTTT.

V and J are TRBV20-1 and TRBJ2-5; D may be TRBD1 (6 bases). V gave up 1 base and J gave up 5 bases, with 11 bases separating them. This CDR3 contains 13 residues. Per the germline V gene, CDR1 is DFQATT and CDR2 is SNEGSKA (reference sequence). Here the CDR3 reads CSARVGGTETQYF. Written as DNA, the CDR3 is TGCAGTGCTAGAGTTGGGGGCACGGAGACCCAGTACTTC.

The CDR3 here is CASSPRSGGWGTDTQYF. For the CDR3, the DNA is TGTGCCAGCAGCCCCCGGAGCGGGGGATGGGGCACAGATACGCAGTATTTT. The rearrangement uses TRBV7-8 and TRBJ2-3, with 8 bases matching TRBD2. The trim removed 5 bases at V and 1 base at J, leaving 11 bases unmatched. CDR1 and CDR2 from the germline V gene are SGHVS and FQNEAQ. CDR3 size: 17 residues. The full variable domain, with the rest looked up from reference TRBV7-8 and TRBJ2-3, is GAGVSQSPRYKVAKRGQDVALRCDPISGHVSLFWYQQALGQGPEFLTYFQNEAQLDKSGLPSDRFFAERPEGSVSTLKIQRTQQEDSAVYLCASSPRSGGWGTDTQYFGPGTRLTVL.

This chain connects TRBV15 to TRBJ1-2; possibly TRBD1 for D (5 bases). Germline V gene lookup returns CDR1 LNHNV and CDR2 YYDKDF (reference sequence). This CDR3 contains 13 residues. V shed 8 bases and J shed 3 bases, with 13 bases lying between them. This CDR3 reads CATHPGGDYGYTF. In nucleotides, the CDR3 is TGTGCCACCCACCCCGGGGGTGACTATGGCTACACCTTC.

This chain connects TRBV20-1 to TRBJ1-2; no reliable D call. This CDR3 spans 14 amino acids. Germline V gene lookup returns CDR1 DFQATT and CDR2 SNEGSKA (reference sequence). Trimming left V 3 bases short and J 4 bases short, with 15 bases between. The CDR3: CSASSGLLSYGYTF. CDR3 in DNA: TGCAGTGCTAGCTCGGGATTGCTTAGCTATGGCTACACCTTC.

CDR3 bases: TGTGCCTGGAGTGAGGGGGCTTACACTGAAGCTTTCTTT. Amino acids: CAWSEGAYTEAFF. This chain connects TRBV30 to TRBJ1-1; TRBD1 matches 7 bases. The CDR3 runs to 13 residues. V was clipped by 1 base and J by 3 bases; unmatched bases: 2. The germline CDR1 and CDR2 sequences are GTSNPN and SVGIG (reference sequence).